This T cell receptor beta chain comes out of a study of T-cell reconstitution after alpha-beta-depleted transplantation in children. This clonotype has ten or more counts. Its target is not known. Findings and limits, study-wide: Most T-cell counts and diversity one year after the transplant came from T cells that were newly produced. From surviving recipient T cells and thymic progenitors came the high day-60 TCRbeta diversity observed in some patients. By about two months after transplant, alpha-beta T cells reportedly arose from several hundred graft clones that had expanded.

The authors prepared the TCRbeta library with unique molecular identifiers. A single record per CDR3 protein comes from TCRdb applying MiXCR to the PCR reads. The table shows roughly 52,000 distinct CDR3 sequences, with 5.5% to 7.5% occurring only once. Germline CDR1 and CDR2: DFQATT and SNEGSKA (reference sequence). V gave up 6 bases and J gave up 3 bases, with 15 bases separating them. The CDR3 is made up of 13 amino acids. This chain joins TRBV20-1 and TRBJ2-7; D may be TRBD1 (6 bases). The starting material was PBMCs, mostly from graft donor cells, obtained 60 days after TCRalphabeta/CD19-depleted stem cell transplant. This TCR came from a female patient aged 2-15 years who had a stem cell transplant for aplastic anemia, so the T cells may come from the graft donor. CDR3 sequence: CSAPDRLIYEQYF. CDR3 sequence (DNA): TGCAGTGCCCCCGACAGGTTAATCTACGAGCAGTACTTC.